The next 16 T cell receptor beta chains were all read from a single sample in a study of technical replicates of blood from several donors. Here immunoSEQ multiplex PCR was the method, and the copy in TCRdb shows in-frame clones only, minus some. The sample carries about 44,000 clones, over 95% recorded once. Sample: T cells isolated from PBMCs. These receptors came from a human donor in good health.

The genes are TRBV9 and TRBJ2-1; D call uncertain. The CDR3 has 19 residues. Trimming stripped 4 bases from V and 0 bases from J, with 23 bases between. Germline loops: CDR1 SGDLS, CDR2 YYNGEE. CDR3 sequence: CASSLPRLDPGISYNEQFF. The DNA for the CDR3 is TGTGCCAGCAGCCTCCCCAGGTTGGATCCCGGAATCTCCTACAATGAGCAGTTCTTC.

The chain uses TRBV28 and TRBJ2-2; D remains unclear. CDR3 length equals 13 residues. Between the trimmed V and J ends, which lost 7 bases and 0 bases, there was a span of 6 bases. CDR1 and CDR2 (germline): MDHEN, SYDVKM. CDR3 nucleotides: TGTGCCAGCATCAATGCGAACACCGGGGAGCTGTTTTTT. The encoded protein is CASINANTGELFF.

The chain links TRBV7-6 to TRBJ1-1; D is possibly TRBD1 (5 bases). With 1 base removed from V and 4 bases from J, the gap between germline ends came to 13 bases. The CDR3 is made up of 15 amino acids. Per germline, CDR1 SGHVS and CDR2 FNYEAQ. The CDR3 DNA reads TGTGCCAGCAGCTTAGGGGTCGGGGGGTCCACTGAAGCTTTCTTT. It translates to CASSLGVGGSTEAFF. The full variable domain, completed using reference TRBV7-6 and TRBJ1-1, is GAGVSQSPRYKVTKRGQDVALRCDPISGHVSLYWYRQALGQGPEFLTYFNYEAQQDKSGLPNDRFSAERPEGSISTLTIQRTEQRDSAMYRCASSLGVGGSTEAFFGQGTRLTVV.

The V gene is TRBV6-5, the J gene TRBJ1-3; D is unresolved. Trimming took 6 bases from V and 0 from J, leaving 9 bases between them. Germline V gene lookup returns CDR1 MNHEY and CDR2 SVGAGI. The length of the CDR3 is 14 residues. CDR3 nucleotides: TGTGCCAGCAGCTCGGGGTTCTCTGGAAACACCATATATTTT. This gives the protein CASSSGFSGNTIYF.

This clone was detected once. In the same sample, other DNA sequences code for this CDR3. J is TRBJ2-7 and V is TRBV5-6; weak D call: TRBD2 (5 bases). Trimming stripped 4 bases from V and 4 bases from J, with 6 bases between. Germline lookup yields CDR1 SGHDT and CDR2 YYEEEE. The CDR3 totals 11 residues. The CDR3 here is CASSGGYEQYF. DNA of the CDR3: TGTGCCAGCAGCGGAGGTTACGAGCAGTACTTC.

This clone appeared a single time. This chain connects TRBV15 to TRBJ1-4; possibly TRBD1 for D (6 bases). This CDR3 has 14 amino acids. Germline V gives CDR1 LNHNV, CDR2 YYDKDF (reference sequence). V was cut by 8 bases and J by 7 bases, with 17 bases left in between. CDR3 residues: CATSNPSGAEKLFF. CDR3 nucleotides: TGTGCCACCTCCAATCCGTCAGGGGCTGAAAAACTGTTTTTT.

V and J are TRBV10-3 and TRBJ1-2; TRBD1 agrees at 8 bases. The ends lost 2 bases at V and 4 bases at J; junction bases unmatched: 6. Germline loops: CDR1 ENHRY, CDR2 SYGVKD. This CDR3 is 15 amino acids long. The CDR3 bases are TGTGCCATCAGTGAGGGGGGACAGGCCGGCTATGGCTACACCTTC. Translated, it gives CAISEGGQAGYGYTF.

V gene TRBV4-3 combines with J gene TRBJ2-7, with 7 bases fitting TRBD1. The germline V gene has CDR1 LGHNA and CDR2 YSLEER. The CDR3 covers 17 residues. V trimming: 3 bases; J trimming: 2 bases; junction bases outside the gene matches: 13. Here the CDR3 DNA reads TGCGCCAGCAGCCACGGGACAGACAGCTCCTACACCTACGAGCAGTACTTC. It is translated as CASSHGTDSSYTYEQYF.

The J gene is TRBJ1-5, the V gene TRBV2; TRBD1 aligns across 7 bases. Germline lookup yields CDR1 SNHLY and CDR2 FYNNEI. CDR3 size: 14 residues. V was clipped by 6 bases and J by 4 bases; unmatched bases: 6. CDR3 residues: CASRGTVNNQPQHF. In DNA, the CDR3 is TGTGCCAGCAGGGGGACAGTAAATAATCAGCCCCAGCATTTT.

This chain joins TRBV11-3 and TRBJ2-7; no reliable D call. Looked up from germline, CDR1 is SGHNT and CDR2 is YENEEA. CDR3 length equals 12 residues. The V end was cut by 4 bases, the J end by 4 bases, with 8 bases between. The CDR3 region has the DNA TGTGCCAGCAGCTCCCTCCAGTACGAGCAGTACTTC. Encoded protein: CASSSLQYEQYF. Full variable domain (remainder filled in from reference TRBV11-3 and TRBJ2-7): EAGVVQSPRYKIIEKKQPVAFWCNPISGHNTLYWYLQNLGQGPELLIRYENEEAVDDSQLPKDRFSAERLKGVDSTLKIQPAELGDSAVYLCASSSLQYEQYFGPGTRLTVT.

This clone came up a few times. The J gene is TRBJ1-1, the V gene TRBV5-1; no definite D call. The V end was cut by 4 bases, the J end by 5 bases, with 15 bases between. CDR3 length equals 14 residues. Germline CDR1 is SGHRS and CDR2 is YFSETQ. The CDR3 region has the DNA TGCGCCAGCAGCGCCGGACCGGGGAGAACTGAAGCTTTCTTT. This gives the protein CASSAGPGRTEAFF.

The chain combines TRBV28 with TRBJ1-1; D unclear. Trimming left V 4 bases short and J 0 bases short, with 3 bases between. CDR3 size: 12 residues. The germline V gene encodes CDR1 MDHEN and CDR2 SYDVKM. The CDR3 bases are TGTGCCAGCAGTTCAATGAACACTGAAGCTTTCTTT. Translated: CASSSMNTEAFF.

Note on this clone: The same CDR3 also results from other DNA sequences found in this sample. The CDR3 spells CASSYSTGYEQYF. In DNA form, the CDR3 reads TGTGCCAGCAGTTACTCAACAGGGTACGAGCAGTACTTC. This chain connects TRBV6-5 to TRBJ2-7; perhaps TRBD1 as D (6 bases). V lost 0 bases and J 4 bases, leaving 7 bases between the germline ends. The germline gives CDR1 MNHEY, CDR2 SVGAGI. CDR3 length equals 13 residues.

The rearrangement joins TRBV5-4 to TRBJ2-4; TRBD1 might be the D (5 bases). Germline-derived CDR1 and CDR2 are SGHNT and YYREEE (reference sequence). With 3 bases removed from V and 5 bases from J, the gap between germline ends came to 15 bases. This CDR3 is 15 amino acids long. CDR3 region: CASSSEGARQNIQYF. CDR3 nucleotides: TGTGCCAGCAGCTCGGAAGGGGCTCGGCAAAACATTCAGTACTTC.

CDR3: CASSLERVGYTF. For the CDR3, the DNA is TGCGCCAGCAGCTTGGAGCGGGTTGGCTACACCTTC. The chain uses TRBV5-1 and TRBJ1-2; no reliable D call. V was cut by 0 bases and J by 7 bases, with 7 bases left in between. The germline V gene encodes CDR1 SGHRS and CDR2 YFSETQ. The CDR3 has 12 residues. The full variable domain, its missing parts supplied by reference TRBV5-1 and TRBJ1-2, is KAGVTQTPRYLIKTRGQQVTLSCSPISGHRSVSWYQQTPGQGLQFLFEYFSETQRNKGNFPGRFSGRQFSNSRSEMNVSTLELGDSALYLCASSLERVGYTFGSGTRLTVV.

The J gene is TRBJ2-1, the V gene TRBV29-1; 9 nucleotides line up with TRBD1. Trimming at V came to 5 bases and at J to 4 bases, leaving 6 bases not matched to a gene. CDR1 is SQVTM, CDR2 ANQGSEA, per germline. The CDR3 covers 14 residues. As DNA, the CDR3 is TGCAGCGTTAGTATGGGACAGGGATACAATGAGCAGTTCTTC. Protein product: CSVSMGQGYNEQFF.